A selection of T cell receptor beta chains follows, all from one sample in a study of cytomegalovirus exposure and HLA in healthy donors. The protocol was immunoSEQ multiplex PCR, while the TCRdb copy is restricted to in-frame clones and leaves out a portion. The data show around 69,000 clones, under 96% seen once. Specimen: PBMCs. These receptors originate from a young woman in good health and CMV-seropositive. The CDR3 runs from the conserved cysteine through the conserved F or W. A D gene is named only where the DNA matches it firmly. Expanded clones are given a class, and other clones once, few, many or no size at all.

V gene	clone size	D gene	J gene	CDR3 DNA	CDR3 protein
TRBV30	.	.	TRBJ1-4	TGTGCCTGTGCAGGGGAGCAGAGTGAAAAACTGTTTTTT	CACAGEQSEKLFF
TRBV5-6	.	.	TRBJ1-5	TGTGCCAGCAGCTTGGCTAACGGTCAGCCCCAGCATTTT	CASSLANGQPQHF
TRBV19	.	TRBD1	TRBJ1-4	TGTGCCAGTAGTCCCGACAGGGGTACTAATGAAAAACTGTTTTTT	CASSPDRGTNEKLFF
TRBV5-1	.	.	TRBJ2-2	TGCGCCAGCAGCTTGTTAAGTGGGCGGGACCCCGGGGAGCTGTTTTTT	CASSLLSGRDPGELFF
TRBV28	.	TRBD1	TRBJ1-3	TGTGCCACAGACGACAGGGGCCGAAACACCATATATTTT	CATDDRGRNTIYF
TRBV2	.	TRBD2	TRBJ2-1	TGTGCCAGCTTAATTCGGACTAGCGGAAACAATGAGCAGTTCTTC	CASLIRTSGNNEQFF
TRBV7-9	.	TRBD2	TRBJ2-1	TGTGCCAGCAGCTTGGTAAGCGGGGAATACAATGAGCAGTTCTTC	CASSLVSGEYNEQFF
TRBV6-5	.	.	TRBJ1-2	TGTGCCAGCAGTTACGGTATGGACAGAGCTAACTATGGCTACACCTTC	CASSYGMDRANYGYTF
TRBV4-1	.	.	TRBJ1-1	TGCGCCAGCAGCCAAGAAAACGGAGGGCTGGGCGCTGAAGCTTTCTTT	CASSQENGGLGAEAFF
TRBV28	.	.	TRBJ2-3	TGTGCCAGCAGCAACAGTGATACGCAGTATTTT	CASSNSDTQYF
TRBV7-8	.	.	TRBJ2-1	TGTGCCAGCAGCTTAGGGGGGGATCCCTCCTACAATGAGCAGTTCTTC	CASSLGGDPSYNEQFF
TRBV5-4	.	TRBD2	TRBJ2-2	TGTGCCAGCAGCTCGGGACTAGCGGGAGTCTCCGGGGAGCTGTTTTTT	CASSSGLAGVSGELFF
TRBV4-3	.	.	TRBJ2-7	TGCGCCAGCAGCCATGAAAGACAGGCCTCCTACGAGCAGTACTTC	CASSHERQASYEQYF
TRBV7-8	.	.	TRBJ2-1	TGTGCCAGCAGCTTAGCGCGGGTCAGACCCTACAATGAGCAGTTCTTC	CASSLARVRPYNEQFF
TRBV27	.	TRBD2	TRBJ2-7	TGTGCCAGCAGCACTAGCGGGGCCAGCTCCTACGAGCAGTACTTC	CASSTSGASSYEQYF
TRBV4-1	.	TRBD2	TRBJ2-1	TGCGCCAGCAGCCTCTATTGGGGGGGCAATGAGCAGTTCTTC	CASSLYWGGNEQFF
TRBV27	.	TRBD2	TRBJ2-7	TGTGCCAGCAGTCCCTCTCGCGGGAGCTACGAGCAGTACTTC	CASSPSRGSYEQYF
TRBV13	.	TRBD2	TRBJ2-2	TGTGCCAGCAGCTCGACTAGCGGGCAGAACACCGGGGAGCTGTTTTTT	CASSSTSGQNTGELFF
TRBV28	.	TRBD1	TRBJ2-7	TGTGCCAGCAGTCAAACCGGGACAGGGACATACGAGCAGTACTTC	CASSQTGTGTYEQYF
TRBV13	.	.	TRBJ2-2	TGTGCCAGCAGCATAGGACGGGTTCGGGAGCTGTTTTTT	CASSIGRVRELFF
TRBV7-3	once	.	TRBJ1-5	TGTGCCAGCAGCCAAAGGGGAGGCGATAGCAATCAGCCCCAGCATTTT	CASSQRGGDSNQPQHF
TRBV27	.	.	TRBJ2-5	TGTGCCAGCAGTCCCTCCTCGTACCAAGAGACCCAGTACTTC	CASSPSSYQETQYF
TRBV10-3	.	.	TRBJ2-1	TGTGCCATCAGTGAGACAGACGACAATGAGCAGTTCTTC	CAISETDDNEQFF
TRBV6-4	.	.	TRBJ2-5	TGTGCCAGCAGTCGTGAGGGGAGTGGGGGGGAGACCCAGTACTTC	CASSREGSGGETQYF
TRBV13	.	.	TRBJ2-1	TGTGCCAGCAGCTTAGGTAGCTGGAGCAATGAGCAGTTCTTC	CASSLGSWSNEQFF
TRBV27	.	TRBD1	TRBJ2-5	TGTGCCAGCAGGGCAACCGGGACAGGGGCCCAGTGGCACTTC	CASRATGTGAQWHF
TRBV4-2	.	TRBD1	TRBJ2-7	TGTGCCAGCAGCCGGGACAGGGTACGCGAGCAGTACTTC	CASSRDRVREQYF
TRBV7-9	.	TRBD2	TRBJ2-3	TGTGCCAGCAGCTTAGCGCTAGCGGGAGTAGATACGCAGTATTTT	CASSLALAGVDTQYF